These T cell receptor beta chains were read from a single sample in a study of blood T cell repertoires in COVID-19. TCRdb's copy holds only in-frame clones and misses some; the assay was immunoSEQ multiplex PCR. The sample carries approximately 140,000 clones, 88% recorded once. Material: peripheral blood. The receptors derive from a man aged 45-65 years with active or convalescent COVID-19. The CDR3 runs from the conserved cysteine through the conserved F or W. A D gene is named only where the DNA matches it firmly. A clone size is listed for some rows: how often the clone was seen (once, few, many), or a class if it is expanded.

v_gene	j_gene	abundance	d_gene	CDR3nt	CDR3aa
TRBV6-6	TRBJ2-1	NA	TRBD2	TGTGCCAGCAGTTCAGCGGGAGTTCGCCACAATGAGCAGTTCTTC	CASSSAGVRHNEQFF
TRBV27	TRBJ1-5	NA	NA	TGTGCCAGCAGTTTAATAGCTCTCAATCAGCCCCAGCATTTT	CASSLIALNQPQHF
TRBV19	TRBJ1-1	medium-sized	NA	TGTGCCAGTAGTAAAGAACGCAGGGGCGACACTGAAGCTTTCTTT	CASSKERRGDTEAFF
TRBV27	TRBJ2-1	once	TRBD2	TGTGCCAGCAGTTTAGGGACTAGCGGAGCGTACAATGAGCAGTTCTTC	CASSLGTSGAYNEQFF
TRBV7-6	TRBJ1-3	NA	TRBD1	TGTGCCAGCAGCTTAGGGGCCGGGACAGCAAACACCATATATTTT	CASSLGAGTANTIYF
TRBV2	TRBJ1-4	NA	TRBD1	TGTGCCAGCAGAAAAAACAGGGGGGCGGGTGAAAAACTGTTTTTT	CASRKNRGAGEKLFF
TRBV27	TRBJ1-5	NA	TRBD1	TGTGCCAGCAGTTTAATTTCAGGGGGCGGCCAGCCCCAGCATTTT	CASSLISGGGQPQHF
TRBV5-1	TRBJ2-3	NA	NA	TGCGCCAGCAGCTTAGGAGGGGGCGGAACAGATACGCAGTATTTT	CASSLGGGGTDTQYF
TRBV2	TRBJ2-6	once	NA	TGTGCCAGCAGTGACAGGACTGGGGCCAACGTCCTGACTTTC	CASSDRTGANVLTF
TRBV19	TRBJ1-2	NA	NA	TGTGCCAGTAGTGCCAGACAGTATGGCTACACCTTC	CASSARQYGYTF
TRBV19	TRBJ2-1	NA	NA	TGTGCCAGTAGTATCGGGGGAAATGAGCAGTTCTTC	CASSIGGNEQFF
TRBV7-7	TRBJ2-1	NA	TRBD2	TGTGCTAGCAGCCCGAGGACTAGCGGCAATGAGCAGTTCTTC	CASSPRTSGNEQFF
TRBV6-1	TRBJ1-2	few	NA	TGTGCCAGCAGTGAATCGAGCAGCCCGACCGGGTGGGGCTACACCTTC	CASSESSSPTGWGYTF
TRBV27	TRBJ2-7	NA	TRBD2	TGTGCCAGCAGTGGTTGGGGGGGCTACGAGCAGTACTTC	CASSGWGGYEQYF
TRBV19	TRBJ2-2	NA	TRBD1	TGTGCCAGTAGTACCACAGGGGGAACCGGGGAGCTGTTTTTT	CASSTTGGTGELFF
TRBV28	TRBJ2-3	NA	NA	TGTGCCAGCAGTGACTATACGCAGTATTTT	CASSDYTQYF
TRBV5-6	TRBJ2-1	NA	NA	TGTGCCAGCAGCTTGGAGCTATACAATGAGCAGTTCTTC	CASSLELYNEQFF
TRBV4-1	TRBJ2-1	NA	NA	TGCGCCAGCAGCCAAGTGGAGTTGGGGGCCTCCTACAATGAGCAGTTCTTC	CASSQVELGASYNEQFF
TRBV28	TRBJ1-5	NA	NA	TGTGCCAGCAGTGCAACAGGGTACAACAATCAGCCCCAGCATTTT	CASSATGYNNQPQHF
TRBV11-3	TRBJ2-1	NA	TRBD2	TGTGCCAGCAGCTTAAGCCTTAGCGGGAGCTCCTACAATGAGCAGTTCTTC	CASSLSLSGSSYNEQFF
TRBV4-1	TRBJ2-1	NA	TRBD2	TGCGCCAGCAGCCAAGGGCCAGCGGGAGGGCACAATGAGCAGTTCTTC	CASSQGPAGGHNEQFF
TRBV3-1/TRBV3-2	TRBJ1-3	NA	NA	TGTGCCAGCAGCCGCCTCAGGGTCGGCTCTGGAAACACCATATATTTT	CASSRLRVGSGNTIYF
TRBV11-3	TRBJ2-2	NA	TRBD2	TGTGCCAGCAGCTTAGGTGTCGGGAGGGGCCTGGACGGGGAGCTGTTTTTT	CASSLGVGRGLDGELFF
TRBV6-5	TRBJ2-5	NA	NA	TGTGCCAGCAGTTACGACGGGGGACGCAAGACCCAGTACTTC	CASSYDGGRKTQYF
TRBV28	TRBJ1-4	NA	TRBD1	TGTGCCAGCAGTTCCACCCGTGGACAGGGGAGGGAAAAACTGTTTTTT	CASSSTRGQGREKLFF
TRBV28	TRBJ1-3	NA	NA	TGTGCCAGCAGTTTAGGGGGGGCTGGAAACACCATATATTTT	CASSLGGAGNTIYF
TRBV12-5	TRBJ1-5	NA	TRBD1	TGTGCTAGTGCCCCCGGGACAGCCAACAATCAGCCCCAGCATTTT	CASAPGTANNQPQHF
TRBV6-5	TRBJ1-6	once	NA	TGTGCCAGCAGTTCCTCCGACAGAAGACCTAATTCACCCCTCCACTTT	CASSSSDRRPNSPLHF
TRBV11-3	TRBJ2-7	NA	TRBD2	TGTGCCAGCAGCTCGGGACTAGCGGGCTACGAGCAGTACTTC	CASSSGLAGYEQYF
TRBV28	TRBJ1-1	NA	NA	TGTGCCAGCAGGTGGGCTAATGACGTTGGAGCTTTCTTT	CASRWANDVGAFF
TRBV9	TRBJ2-1	NA	TRBD2	TGTGCCAGCAGCGTCAGCGGGAGGGATGAGCAGTTCTTC	CASSVSGRDEQFF
TRBV4-1	TRBJ1-5	NA	TRBD1	TGCGCCAGCAGCCACCTACAGGGGACACTGGAGCCCCAGCATTTT	CASSHLQGTLEPQHF
TRBV2	TRBJ2-1	NA	TRBD1	TGTGCCAGCAGTCCCGACAGGGCCTACAATGAGCAGTTCTTC	CASSPDRAYNEQFF
TRBV19	TRBJ2-1	once	NA	TGTGCCAGTAACGCCGGAACGGGAGTTTCAGTGGCCTACAATGAGCAGTTCTTC	CASNAGTGVSVAYNEQFF
TRBV2	TRBJ2-5	NA	TRBD2	TGTGCCAGCAGTAGCGGGAGACGGGAGACCCAGTACTTC	CASSSGRRETQYF
TRBV6-1	TRBJ2-4	NA	TRBD1	TGTGCCAGCAGTGAACGGACAGGTCAAAACATTCAGTACTTC	CASSERTGQNIQYF
TRBV19	TRBJ1-5	NA	NA	TGTGCCAGTAGTACTGGACACTATAGCAATCAGCCCCAGCATTTT	CASSTGHYSNQPQHF
TRBV15	TRBJ2-7	once	NA	TGTGCCACCAGCATTCGGACAGACCCACCCTACGAGCAGTACTTC	CATSIRTDPPYEQYF
TRBV5-1	TRBJ2-1	NA	NA	TGCGCCAGCAGCCCCCAGGGGAATGAGCAGTTCTTC	CASSPQGNEQFF
TRBV4-2	TRBJ1-1	NA	TRBD1	TGTGCCAGCAGCCATGACAGGGGCCGGATGAACACTGAAGCTTTCTTT	CASSHDRGRMNTEAFF
TRBV9	TRBJ2-5	once	TRBD2	TGTGCCAGCAGCGGGGGGACTAGCGGGCGAGAGACCCAGTACTTC	CASSGGTSGRETQYF
TRBV4-1	TRBJ2-2	NA	TRBD1	TGCGCCAGCAGCCAGGGGGACAGAACCGGGGAGCTGTTTTTT	CASSQGDRTGELFF
TRBV5-6	TRBJ2-5	once	NA	TGTGCCAGCAGCATCGGACACGGCCAAGAGACCCAGTACTTC	CASSIGHGQETQYF
TRBV27	TRBJ2-2	few	TRBD2	TGTGCCAGCAGCCTAACTAGCGGGAGGTTGTACACCGGGGAGCTGTTTTTT	CASSLTSGRLYTGELFF
TRBV10-3	TRBJ2-3	NA	TRBD2	TGTGCCATCAGTGTTAGCGGGCGTCATACAGATACGCAGTATTTT	CAISVSGRHTDTQYF
TRBV7-9	TRBJ2-6	NA	NA	TGTGCCAGCAGCTTTTCAGGGGCTGGGGCCAACGTCCTGACTTTC	CASSFSGAGANVLTF
TRBV9	TRBJ2-7	NA	TRBD1	TGTGCCAGCAGCCCCCGGGACAGCCCTACCTACGAGCAGTACTTC	CASSPRDSPTYEQYF